Listed below are T cell receptor beta chains from one sample, sequenced in a study of CD8 T cells in ankylosing spondylitis. A single record per CDR3 protein comes from TCRdb applying MiXCR to the 5' RACE reads. The sample carries 250,000 or so distinct CDR3 sequences, about 24% recorded once. Sequenced sample: blood, either unsorted or a sorted T cell fraction (not recorded which). The receptor source for this set is a male donor with ankylosing spondylitis or in good health (not recorded which). Both conserved end residues are part of each CDR3. D genes are given only for firm matches. The size field is filled for only some rows; it gives once, few, many or a size class.

j_call | clone_size | v_call | d_call | cdr3_aa | cdr3_nt
TRBJ2-3 | - | TRBV20-1 | TRBD2 | CSAQQGSGGAGGTDTQYF | TGCAGTGCTCAACAGGGTAGCGGGGGGGCCGGAGGCACAGATACGCAGTATTTT
TRBJ2-6 | few | TRBV6-5 | - | CASSFRPGSSGANVLTF | TGTGCCAGCAGTTTTAGGCCGGGGAGCTCTGGGGCCAACGTCCTGACTTTC
TRBJ2-5 | few | TRBV3-1 | TRBD2 | CASSLPAGPQETQYF | TGTGCCAGCAGCCTACCAGCGGGGCCCCAAGAGACCCAGTACTTC
TRBJ2-3 | many | TRBV29-1 | TRBD1 | CSVAVYGQGRYTDTQYF | TGCAGCGTCGCCGTATACGGACAGGGGAGGTACACAGATACGCAGTATTTT
TRBJ2-5 | many | TRBV20-1 | - | CSARGGLKETQYF | TGCAGTGCCAGAGGGGGGCTCAAAGAGACCCAGTACTTC
TRBJ1-4 | - | TRBV10-2 | TRBD1 | CASSDRGFEKLFF | TGCGCCAGCAGCGACAGGGGATTTGAAAAACTGTTTTTT
TRBJ2-1 | - | TRBV6-1 | - | CASSEGGARLNEQFF | TGTGCCAGCAGCGAAGGGGGGGCTAGACTAAATGAGCAGTTCTTC
TRBJ1-2 | - | TRBV20-1 | TRBD1 | CSATRTGSYIGYTF | TGCAGTGCTACCCGGACAGGGAGTTATATCGGCTACACCTTC
TRBJ2-3 | - | TRBV5-1 | TRBD2 | CASRSGPSGGGTDTQYF | TGCGCCAGCAGATCAGGCCCTAGCGGTGGGGGCACAGATACGCAGTATTTT
TRBJ2-7 | - | TRBV20-1 | TRBD1 | CSATPGQGAYEQYF | TGCAGTGCAACACCGGGACAGGGGGCCTACGAGCAGTACTTC
TRBJ2-3 | many | TRBV20-1 | TRBD2 | CSARSGTSESDTQYF | TGCAGTGCGCGCTCCGGGACTAGCGAGTCAGATACGCAGTATTTT
TRBJ2-6 | many | TRBV28 | - | CATSRGVSGANVLTF | TGTGCCACCTCCCGAGGGGTATCGGGGGCCAACGTCCTGACTTTC
TRBJ1-2 | many | TRBV29-1 | - | CSVERLGVGSTGYTF | TGCAGCGTTGAGCGGTTAGGGGTCGGTTCTACTGGCTACACCTTC
TRBJ2-5 | - | TRBV4-2 | - | CASSQEEETQYF | TGTGCCAGCAGCCAGGAGGAAGAGACCCAGTACTTC
TRBJ1-5 | - | TRBV19 | - | CASTPDGNQPQHF | TGTGCCAGTACCCCGGACGGGAATCAGCCCCAGCATTTT
TRBJ2-2 | many | TRBV24-1 | - | CATSDLGHGGTGELFF | TGTGCCACCAGTGATCTGGGACACGGGGGCACCGGGGAGCTGTTTTTT
TRBJ1-1 | many | TRBV12-3/TRBV12-4 | - | CASSLSLRGNTEAFF | TGTGCCAGCAGTTTATCTCTCAGGGGGAACACTGAAGCTTTCTTT
TRBJ2-1 | - | TRBV20-1 | TRBD2 | CSARETKSGGGPYNEQFF | TGCAGTGCTAGAGAGACAAAAAGCGGGGGTGGCCCCTACAATGAGCAGTTCTTC
TRBJ2-3 | - | TRBV20-1 | TRBD1 | CSARSTWTGGTDTQYF | TGCAGTGCTAGATCCACCTGGACAGGGGGCACAGATACGCAGTATTTT
TRBJ1-3 | many | TRBV18 | - | CASSSGTGNTIYF | TGTGCCAGCTCATCAGGGACAGGAAACACCATATATTTT
TRBJ2-1 | many | TRBV5-1 | - | CASSLSGELYNEQFF | TGCGCCAGCAGCTTGTCAGGGGAGCTCTACAATGAGCAGTTCTTC
TRBJ1-1 | many | TRBV12-3/TRBV12-4 | - | CASSFGRPGAEAFF | TGTGCCAGCAGTTTTGGCCGCCCCGGGGCTGAAGCTTTCTTT
TRBJ2-3 | - | TRBV7-3 | - | CASSATGMTDTQYF | TGTGCCAGCAGCGCAACAGGGATGACAGATACGCAGTATTTT
TRBJ2-3 | few | TRBV20-1 | TRBD1 | CSASGQGYTDTQYF | TGCAGTGCTTCGGGACAGGGATACACAGATACGCAGTATTTT
TRBJ2-3 | - | TRBV2 | - | CADETSLVTDTQYF | TGTGCCGACGAGACTAGTCTCGTCACAGATACGCAGTATTTT
TRBJ2-1 | - | TRBV24-1 | - | CATREVGGDNEQFF | TGTGCCACCAGAGAGGTGGGTGGTGACAATGAGCAGTTCTTC
TRBJ1-6 | once | TRBV6-1 | - | CASSLSGTYNSPLHF | TGTGCCAGCAGTCTCAGTGGGACATATAATTCACCCCTCCACTTT
TRBJ1-6 | many | TRBV6-5 | - | CASSYSDISGSPLHF | TGTGCCAGCAGTTACTCCGATATCTCTGGGTCGCCCCTCCACTTT
TRBJ2-3 | many | TRBV5-1 | - | CASSLSRDTQYF | TGCGCCAGCAGCTTGAGCCGGGATACGCAGTATTTT
TRBJ2-1 | once | TRBV23-1 | TRBD2 | CASSHRGLPFYNEQFF | TGCGCCAGCAGTCACCGGGGACTACCTTTCTACAATGAGCAGTTCTTC